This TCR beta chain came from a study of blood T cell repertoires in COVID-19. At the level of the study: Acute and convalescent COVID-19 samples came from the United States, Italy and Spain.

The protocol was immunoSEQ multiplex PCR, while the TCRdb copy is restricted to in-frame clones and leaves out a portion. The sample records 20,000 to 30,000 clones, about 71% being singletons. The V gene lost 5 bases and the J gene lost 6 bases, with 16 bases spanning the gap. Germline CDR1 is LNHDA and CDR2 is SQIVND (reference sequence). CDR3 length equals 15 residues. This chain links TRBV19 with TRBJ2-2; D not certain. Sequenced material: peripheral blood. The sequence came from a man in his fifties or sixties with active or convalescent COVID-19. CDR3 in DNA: TGTGCCAGTAGTCTATCCTCGTTGCGCCCCGGGGAGCTGTTTTTT. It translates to CASSLSSLRPGELFF. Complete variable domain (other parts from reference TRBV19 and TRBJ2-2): DGGITQSPKYLFRKEGQNVTLSCEQNLNHDAMYWYRQDPGQGLRLIYYSQIVNDFQKGDIAEGYSVSREKKESFPLTVTSAQKNPTAFYLCASSLSSLRPGELFFGEGSRLTVL.